The text below deals with one T cell receptor (beta chain). This entry comes from a study of technical replicates of blood from a few donors. Profiling relied on immunoSEQ multiplex PCR, and the TCRdb table lists in-frame clones only, not all of them. The sample lists 60,000 to 75,000 clones, 80% to 90% occurring once. V was pared by 1 base and J by 4 bases, with 18 bases between. Germline lookup yields CDR1 SGHNT and CDR2 YYREEE (reference sequence). This CDR3 is 16 amino acids long. The V call is TRBV5-4, the J call TRBJ2-7; a weak D match, TRBD2 (6 bases). Source material: PBMCs. The receptor comes from a human donor in good health. Some clones in this sample may be carry-over from other donors' samples. CDR3 coding DNA: TGTGCCAGCAGCTTGTTGACTGGAGGGCCCGGGTACGAGCAGTACTTC. This encodes CASSLLTGGPGYEQYF.